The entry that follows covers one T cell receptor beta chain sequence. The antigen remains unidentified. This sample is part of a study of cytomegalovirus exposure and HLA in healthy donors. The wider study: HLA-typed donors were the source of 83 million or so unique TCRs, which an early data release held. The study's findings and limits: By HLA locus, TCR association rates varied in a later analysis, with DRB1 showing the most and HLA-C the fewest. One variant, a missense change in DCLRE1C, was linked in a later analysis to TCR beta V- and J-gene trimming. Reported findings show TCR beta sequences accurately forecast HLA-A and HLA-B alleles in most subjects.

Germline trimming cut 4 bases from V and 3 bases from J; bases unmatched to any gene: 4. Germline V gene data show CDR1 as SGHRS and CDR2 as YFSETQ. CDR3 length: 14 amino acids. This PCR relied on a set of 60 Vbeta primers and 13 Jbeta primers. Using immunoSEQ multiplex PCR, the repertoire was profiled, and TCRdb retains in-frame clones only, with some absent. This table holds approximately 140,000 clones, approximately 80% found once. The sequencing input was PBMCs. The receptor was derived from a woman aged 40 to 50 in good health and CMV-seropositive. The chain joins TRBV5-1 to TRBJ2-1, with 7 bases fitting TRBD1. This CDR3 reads CASSHGTDYNEQFF. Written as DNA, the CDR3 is TGCGCCAGCAGCCACGGGACAGACTACAATGAGCAGTTCTTC.